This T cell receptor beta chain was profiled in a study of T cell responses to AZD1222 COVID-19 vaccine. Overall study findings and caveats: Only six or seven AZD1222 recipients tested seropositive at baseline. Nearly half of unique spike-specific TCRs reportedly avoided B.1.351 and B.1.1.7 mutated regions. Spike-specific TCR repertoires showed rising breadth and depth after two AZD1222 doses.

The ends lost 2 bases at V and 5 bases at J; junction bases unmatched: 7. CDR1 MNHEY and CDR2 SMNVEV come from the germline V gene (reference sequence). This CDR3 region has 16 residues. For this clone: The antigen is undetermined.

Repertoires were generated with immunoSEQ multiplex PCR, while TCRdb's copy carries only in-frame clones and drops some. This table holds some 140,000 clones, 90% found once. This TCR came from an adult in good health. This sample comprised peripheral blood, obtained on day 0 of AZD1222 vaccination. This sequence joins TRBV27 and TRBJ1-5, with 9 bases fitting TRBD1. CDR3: CASSLEGQGFHQPQHF. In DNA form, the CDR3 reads TGTGCCAGCAGTTTAGAGGGACAGGGATTTCATCAGCCCCAGCATTTT.